Listed below are T cell receptor beta chains from one sample, sequenced in a study of shared clonotypes between healthy human individuals. The method was immunoSEQ multiplex PCR; TCRdb's version includes in-frame clones alone and lacks a portion of them. The table includes more than 2 million clones, approximately 96% detected once. Sequenced material: naive CD4+ T cells sorted from blood. Receptors were obtained from a man between 18 and 29 years old in good health. Both conserved end residues are part of each CDR3. Each record gives: J gene, D gene, clone size, V gene, CDR3 protein, CDR3 DNA. D genes are given only for firm matches. Some rows mark clone size as missing; the rest say once, few, many or name a class of expanded clone.

j_gene: TRBJ1-5; d_gene: NA; abundance: NA; v_gene: TRBV30; CDR3aa: CAWTGRGGGQPQHF; CDR3nt: TGTGCCTGGACCGGGCGGGGCGGTGGTCAGCCCCAGCATTTT
j_gene: TRBJ1-6; d_gene: NA; abundance: once; v_gene: TRBV9; CDR3aa: CASSVAGLGNSPLHF; CDR3nt: TGTGCCAGCAGCGTTGCCGGACTGGGTAATTCACCCCTCCACTTT
j_gene: TRBJ1-6; d_gene: TRBD1; abundance: few; v_gene: TRBV5-8; CDR3aa: CASSPRDRGHSPLHF; CDR3nt: TGTGCCAGCAGCCCCCGGGACAGGGGTCATTCACCCCTCCACTTT
j_gene: TRBJ2-3; d_gene: NA; abundance: NA; v_gene: TRBV11-1; CDR3aa: CASSRGSHTDTQYF; CDR3nt: TGTGCCAGCAGCAGGGGGAGCCACACAGATACGCAGTATTTT
j_gene: TRBJ2-7; d_gene: TRBD2; abundance: NA; v_gene: TRBV5-4; CDR3aa: CASSGASGASYEQYF; CDR3nt: TGTGCCAGCAGCGGGGCTAGCGGGGCGAGTTACGAGCAGTACTTC
j_gene: TRBJ1-6; d_gene: NA; abundance: NA; v_gene: TRBV5-1; CDR3aa: CASSLEGGISSPLHF; CDR3nt: TGCGCCAGCAGCTTGGAGGGGGGGATATCTTCACCCCTCCACTTT
j_gene: TRBJ2-7; d_gene: TRBD2; abundance: NA; v_gene: TRBV7-2; CDR3aa: CASSPRGTSGVGHEQYF; CDR3nt: TGTGCCAGCAGCCCTAGGGGGACTAGCGGAGTAGGTCACGAGCAGTACTTC
j_gene: TRBJ1-2; d_gene: TRBD1; abundance: NA; v_gene: TRBV6-1; CDR3aa: CASSERWTGGGYTF; CDR3nt: TGTGCCAGCAGTGAACGTTGGACAGGGGGTGGCTACACCTTC
j_gene: TRBJ2-2; d_gene: TRBD2; abundance: NA; v_gene: TRBV25-1; CDR3aa: CASSEWGGDTGELFF; CDR3nt: TGTGCCAGCAGTGAATGGGGAGGGGACACCGGGGAGCTGTTTTTT
j_gene: TRBJ1-6; d_gene: NA; abundance: NA; v_gene: TRBV5-5; CDR3aa: CASSSGRGSSYNSPLHF; CDR3nt: TGTGCCAGCAGCTCGGGGAGGGGTAGCTCCTATAATTCACCCCTCCACTTT
j_gene: TRBJ2-1; d_gene: NA; abundance: NA; v_gene: TRBV4-1; CDR3aa: CASSQKRASSYNEQFF; CDR3nt: TGCGCCAGCAGCCAAAAGCGGGCCAGCTCCTACAATGAGCAGTTCTTC
j_gene: TRBJ1-1; d_gene: NA; abundance: few; v_gene: TRBV7-9; CDR3aa: CASTLGLNTEAFF; CDR3nt: TGTGCCAGCACCTTAGGTCTGAACACTGAAGCTTTCTTT
j_gene: TRBJ2-7; d_gene: TRBD2; abundance: NA; v_gene: TRBV7-8; CDR3aa: CASSFSSGGNYEQYF; CDR3nt: TGTGCCAGCAGCTTTTCTAGCGGGGGGAACTACGAGCAGTACTTC
j_gene: TRBJ2-7; d_gene: NA; abundance: NA; v_gene: TRBV16; CDR3aa: CASSQWGEQYF; CDR3nt: TGTGCCAGCAGCCAATGGGGAGAGCAGTACTTC
j_gene: TRBJ1-5; d_gene: TRBD1; abundance: once; v_gene: TRBV9; CDR3aa: CASSAQGENQPQHF; CDR3nt: TGTGCCAGCAGCGCACAGGGGGAAAATCAGCCCCAGCATTTT
j_gene: TRBJ2-1; d_gene: NA; abundance: NA; v_gene: TRBV11-2; CDR3aa: CASSDQGRGINEQFF; CDR3nt: TGTGCCAGCAGCGACCAGGGCCGGGGGATCAATGAGCAGTTCTTC
j_gene: TRBJ2-3; d_gene: TRBD1; abundance: NA; v_gene: TRBV5-5; CDR3aa: CASSLYKGQGGTDTQYF; CDR3nt: TGTGCCAGCAGCTTGTACAAAGGACAGGGAGGAACAGATACGCAGTATTTT
j_gene: TRBJ2-5; d_gene: NA; abundance: once; v_gene: TRBV6-5; CDR3aa: CASSYWHDGETQYF; CDR3nt: TGTGCCAGCAGTTACTGGCATGACGGCGAGACCCAGTACTTC
j_gene: TRBJ2-1; d_gene: TRBD2; abundance: NA; v_gene: TRBV11-2; CDR3aa: CASSSNSGSSYNEQFF; CDR3nt: TGTGCCAGCAGCTCTAATAGCGGGAGCTCCTACAATGAGCAGTTCTTC
j_gene: TRBJ2-1; d_gene: TRBD2; abundance: NA; v_gene: TRBV28; CDR3aa: CASSLWGGGSDEQFF; CDR3nt: TGTGCCAGCAGTTTATGGGGCGGGGGGTCTGATGAGCAGTTCTTC
j_gene: TRBJ1-2; d_gene: NA; abundance: NA; v_gene: TRBV4-1; CDR3aa: CASSQAGRDYGYTF; CDR3nt: TGCGCCAGCAGCCAAGCCGGCAGGGACTATGGCTACACCTTC